Each of the 10 T cell receptor beta chains below was sequenced from the same sample in a study of blood T cells in healthy people across ages. A sample-barcoded 5' primer and a J-beta primer mix were used in a second PCR of roughly 7 to 12 cycles. TCRdb passed the 5' RACE reads through MiXCR, listing each CDR3 protein once. Altogether 650,000 to 1,000,000 distinct CDR3 sequences are present, 35% to 40% being singletons, with the ten largest covering 13%. The sample comprised blood. Source of these receptors: a man between 18 and 35 years old in good health.

The sample holds a few counts of this clonotype. The chain couples TRBV6-2 or TRBV6-3 to TRBJ2-3, with D perhaps matching TRBD1 or TRBD2 (5 bases each). The CDR3 length is 13 residues. Germline CDR1 and CDR2: MNHEY and SVGEGT. The ends were cut back, 6 bases at V and 2 bases at J, with 9 bases in the middle. The CDR3 nucleotides read TGTGCCAGCAGGGGGGAGTTCACAGATACGCAGTATTTT. Residues: CASRGEFTDTQYF.

The chain combines TRBV6-6 with TRBJ2-7; no definite D call. Germline lookup yields CDR1 MNHNY and CDR2 SVGAGI (reference sequence). The CDR3 runs to 13 residues. Trimming took 8 bases from V and 0 from J, leaving 11 bases between them. The CDR3 nucleotides read TGTGCCAGCTGCCCTTCTGCCTCCTACGAGCAGTACTTC. It codes for CASCPSASYEQYF.

The chain uses TRBV10-3 and TRBJ2-7, with D hard to call. This CDR3 is built from 14 residues. The germline CDR1 and CDR2 sequences are ENHRY and SYGVKD. Trimming shortened V by 0 bases and J by 6 bases, and 12 bases separated the two germline ends. CDR3 nucleotides: TGTGCCATCAGTGAGTCGGCCTCCCCCCGCGAGCAGTACTTC. Encoded protein: CAISESASPREQYF.

This clonotype was found once. V is TRBV6-5 and J is TRBJ1-5; the D gene is possibly TRBD1 (5 bases). The V end was cut by 4 bases, the J end by 8 bases, with 15 bases between. This CDR3 has 14 amino acids. The germline V gene encodes CDR1 MNHEY and CDR2 SVGAGI. CDR3 loop: CASSFTRGGEPQHF. CDR3 nucleotide sequence: TGTGCCAGCAGTTTTACAAGGGGTGGGGAGCCCCAGCATTTT.

The V gene is TRBV20-1, the J gene TRBJ1-1; possibly TRBD1 for D (5 bases). CDR1 and CDR2 from the germline V gene are DFQATT and SNEGSKA (reference sequence). The CDR3 has 14 residues. Trimming took off 2 bases at V and 0 bases at J, with 10 bases between the two ends. The CDR3 DNA is TGCAGTGCTAGATACGGGGCGGTGAACACTGAAGCTTTCTTT. Protein: CSARYGAVNTEAFF.

The CDR3 loop reads CASSYGPNYRSNYGYTF. As DNA, the CDR3 is TGTGCCAGCAGTTACGGTCCCAACTACAGGTCTAACTATGGCTACACCTTC. This chain joins TRBV6-2 or TRBV6-3 and TRBJ1-2; perhaps TRBD1 as D (5 bases). The CDR3 contains 17 residues. From germline, CDR1 is MNHEY and CDR2 SVGEGT. V lost 2 bases and J lost 0, with 16 bases in between.

The gene calls are TRBV21-1 and TRBJ2-3; the table calls TRBD1, which could not be checked here. TRBV21-1 is listed as a pseudogene. CDR3 size: 19 residues. The CDR3 loop is CASSPQGVLTGATTDTQDF. In DNA, the CDR3 is TGTGCCAGCAGCCCCCAGGGGGTCCTGACAGGGGCTACCACAGATACGCAGGATTTT.

Concerning this clonotype itself: This could be a read error, since a much larger clone is one nucleotide away. The chain carries TRBV20-1 and TRBJ1-5; tentative D call: TRBD1 (6 bases). There are 14 residues in the CDR3. Germline V gene data show CDR1 as DFQATT and CDR2 as SNEGSKA (reference sequence). Here the CDR3 reads CGASGTLVNQPQHF. Here the CDR3 DNA reads TGCGGTGCTAGCGGGACACTGGTAAATCAGCCCCAGCATTTT.

The chain couples TRBV12-3 or TRBV12-4 to TRBJ1-6; D is unresolved. Trimming removed 2 bases at V and 5 bases at J, with 7 bases between. The CDR3 consists of 14 residues. The CDR3 spells CASSLWTDNSPLHF. The DNA of the CDR3 is TGTGCCAGCAGTTTATGGACGGATAATTCACCCCTCCACTTT.

The V gene is TRBV7-2, the J gene TRBJ1-4, with 8 nucleotides matching TRBD1. Germline V gene data show CDR1 as SGHTA and CDR2 as FQGNSA. The V segment lost 5 bases and the J segment 2 bases; nucleotides outside the gene matches: 4. This CDR3 region has 15 residues. The CDR3 bases are TGTGCCAGCAGCGCACGACAGGGGACTAATGAAAAACTGTTTTTT. This encodes CASSARQGTNEKLFF.